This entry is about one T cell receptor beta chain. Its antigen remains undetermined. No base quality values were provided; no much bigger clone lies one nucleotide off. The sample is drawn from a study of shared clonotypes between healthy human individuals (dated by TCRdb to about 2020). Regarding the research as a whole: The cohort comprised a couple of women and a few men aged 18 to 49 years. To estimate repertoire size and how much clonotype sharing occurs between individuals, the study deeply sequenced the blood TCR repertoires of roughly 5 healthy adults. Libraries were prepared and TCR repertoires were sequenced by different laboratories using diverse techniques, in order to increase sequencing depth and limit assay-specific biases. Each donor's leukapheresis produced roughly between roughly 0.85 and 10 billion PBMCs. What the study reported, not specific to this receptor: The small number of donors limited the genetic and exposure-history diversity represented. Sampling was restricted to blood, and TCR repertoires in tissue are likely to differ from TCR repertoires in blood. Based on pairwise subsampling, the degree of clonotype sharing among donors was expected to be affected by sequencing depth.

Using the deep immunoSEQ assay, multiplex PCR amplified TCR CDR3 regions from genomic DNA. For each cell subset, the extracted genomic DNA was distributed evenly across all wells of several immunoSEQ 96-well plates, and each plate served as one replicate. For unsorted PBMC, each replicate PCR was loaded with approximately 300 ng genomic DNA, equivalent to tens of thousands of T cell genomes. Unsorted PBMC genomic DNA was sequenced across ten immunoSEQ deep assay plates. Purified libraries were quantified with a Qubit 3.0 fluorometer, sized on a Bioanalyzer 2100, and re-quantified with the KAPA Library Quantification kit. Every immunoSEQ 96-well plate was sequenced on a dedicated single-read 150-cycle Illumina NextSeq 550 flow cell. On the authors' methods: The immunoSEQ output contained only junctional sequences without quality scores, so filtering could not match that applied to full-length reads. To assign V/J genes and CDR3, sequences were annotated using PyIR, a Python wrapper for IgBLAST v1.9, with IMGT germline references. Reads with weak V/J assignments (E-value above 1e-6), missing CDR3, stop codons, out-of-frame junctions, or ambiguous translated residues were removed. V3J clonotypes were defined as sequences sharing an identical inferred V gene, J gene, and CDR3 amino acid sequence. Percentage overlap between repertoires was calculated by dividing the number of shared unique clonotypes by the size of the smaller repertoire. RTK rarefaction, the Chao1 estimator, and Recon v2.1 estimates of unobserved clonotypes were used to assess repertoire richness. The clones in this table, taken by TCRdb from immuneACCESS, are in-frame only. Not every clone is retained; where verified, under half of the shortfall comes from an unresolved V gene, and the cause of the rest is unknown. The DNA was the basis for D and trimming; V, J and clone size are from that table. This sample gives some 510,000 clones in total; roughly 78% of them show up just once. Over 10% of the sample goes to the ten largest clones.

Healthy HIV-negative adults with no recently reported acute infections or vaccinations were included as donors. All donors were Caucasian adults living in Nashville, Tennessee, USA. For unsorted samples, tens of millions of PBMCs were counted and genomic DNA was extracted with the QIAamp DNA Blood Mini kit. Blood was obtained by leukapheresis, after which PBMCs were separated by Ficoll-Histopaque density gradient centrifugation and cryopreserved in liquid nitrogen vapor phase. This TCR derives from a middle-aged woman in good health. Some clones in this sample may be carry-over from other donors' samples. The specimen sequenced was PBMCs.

The CDR3 reads as follows: CSVEGQWNIQYF. The DNA reads TGCAGCGTCGAGGGACAGTGGAACATTCAGTACTTC. The receptor chain draws on TRBV29-1 and TRBJ2-4, with TRBD1 identical over 7 junction bases. Clipping removes 6 bases from V and 7 bases from J, with 6 as the unmatched junction base count. CDR1 is given as SQVTM and CDR2 as ANQGSEA, both from the germline V gene. The CDR3 has 12 amino acids, counting the end cysteine and phenylalanine. The sequence is cut down to CDR3 DNA, 36 bases in frame from base 1.